Listed below are T cell receptor beta chains from one sample, sequenced in a study of cytomegalovirus exposure and HLA in healthy donors. TCRdb keeps only in-frame clones here, not all; method: immunoSEQ multiplex PCR. Counted here are 50,000 to 60,000 clones, approximately 80% occurring once; the ten biggest clones make up about 1.5%. The sequencing sample was made of PBMCs. The receptors were sampled from a female donor in good health and CMV-seronegative. The conserved cysteine and the conserved F or W are not part of the CDR3 here. Size values are once, few and many counts, or a class for expanded clones, and some rows have none.

j_call	clone_size	v_call	cdr3_aa
TRBJ2-7	NA	TRBV5-1	ASSARDNYEQY
TRBJ1-2	few	TRBV7-8	ASSFTGADGYT
TRBJ2-7	NA	TRBV5-6	ASSLEFGTGAYEQY
TRBJ1-5	NA	TRBV2	ASSGSSEPQH
TRBJ2-3	NA	TRBV7-2	ASSATFYTQY
TRBJ2-2	NA	TRBV2	ASNGLAGAFSKNTGELF
TRBJ1-1	NA	TRBV28	ASGGGGRKAF
TRBJ2-7	NA	TRBV6-4	ASSPRDCAYEQY
TRBJ1-5	once	TRBV9	ASSPRGEDNQPQH
TRBJ2-6	NA	TRBV19	ASSKGQEYTSGANVLT
TRBJ1-4	NA	TRBV5-1	ASSLGQRDEKLF
TRBJ2-3	NA	TRBV18	ASSPTGGATDTQY
TRBJ1-1	once	TRBV29-1	SAVRAGMNTEAF
TRBJ2-6	NA	TRBV6-1	ASSGTGYVSGANVLT
TRBJ1-2	few	TRBV7-2	ASSLGTGDDYT
TRBJ1-1	NA	TRBV6-1	ASSEGQGRNTEAF
TRBJ1-3	NA	TRBV5-5	ASRGGDSGNTIY
TRBJ2-7	NA	TRBV6-1	ASRRNTGYEQY
TRBJ1-5	NA	TRBV2	ASSGDRGSNQPQH
TRBJ2-1	NA	TRBV29-1	SVSPGGNEQF
TRBJ2-7	once	TRBV5-1	ASSWVTGGSSYEQY
TRBJ2-2	NA	TRBV7-9	ASSPLVFYAGELF
TRBJ1-6	NA	TRBV30	AWSVLSGQRNSPLH
TRBJ1-1	NA	TRBV6-1	ASSAGRSEAF
TRBJ2-7	few	TRBV5-1	ASSLTTGDPSYEQY
TRBJ1-5	NA	TRBV4-2	ASSQENNIGGQPQH
TRBJ1-6	NA	TRBV25-1	ASSEPGRNSPLH
TRBJ1-6	NA	TRBV6-4	ASSDGTGGSPLH
TRBJ1-2	few	TRBV15	ATSRANWQGNAYT
TRBJ1-6	NA	TRBV9	ASSPLGRGSPLH
TRBJ2-1	NA	TRBV4-2	ASSQDISSEQF
TRBJ1-2	NA	TRBV27	ASRLGAKYGYT
TRBJ1-1	few	TRBV18	ASSPPTGGRTEAF
TRBJ1-5	NA	TRBV5-5	ASSLHPGFSNQPQH
TRBJ1-2	NA	TRBV29-1	SGPEGYTRRVYGYT
TRBJ2-7	NA	TRBV27	ASSAVQGARNEQY
TRBJ1-2	NA	TRBV2	AQSGGRGYGYT
TRBJ1-5	NA	TRBV4-1	ASSQVSSGSNQPQH
TRBJ2-7	NA	TRBV19	ASSLRTAYEQY
TRBJ2-2	NA	TRBV19	ASSTDRVAGELF